The present T cell receptor (beta chain) was sequenced within a study of blood T cell repertoires in COVID-19. Study-wide background: PBMCs, B-cell-depleted T cells, or T cells were the source of the cDNA or gDNA that made up the material.

This CDR3 is built from 15 residues. Germline loops: CDR1 MNHNS, CDR2 SASEGT. Trimming pared 2 bases from V and 5 bases from J, leaving 15 bases between. Original data processing: Reference gene primers were amplified, and this amplification served to estimate nucleated cell counts. Some clones are missing from TCRdb's copy, which holds only in-frame ones; the method was immunoSEQ multiplex PCR. That table is the source of V, J and clone size, and D and trimming were worked out from the DNA. The sample records more than 150,000 clones, roughly 80% being singletons. Source material: peripheral blood. V is TRBV6-1 and J is TRBJ1-2; a weak D match, TRBD1 (6 bases). The clonotype was recovered from a man aged 45 to 65 who had recovered from COVID-19. In nucleotides, the CDR3 is TGTGCCAGCAGTGAAACCCTAAGGACAGCGTATGGCTACACCTTC. Translation: CASSETLRTAYGYTF.